The rows below give T cell receptor beta chains drawn from one sample of a study of cytomegalovirus exposure and HLA in healthy donors. Generated by immunoSEQ multiplex PCR, the TCRdb table keeps only in-frame clones and is missing some. The sample has approximately 240,000 clones, over 70% seen once. The sequencing input was PBMCs. The source of these receptors is a woman in her sixties in good health and CMV-seropositive. Both conserved end residues are trimmed from each CDR3. A D gene is named only where the DNA matches it firmly. Clone size is stated in some rows and not others, as once, few, many or a class when expanded.

v_gene	d_gene	abundance	CDR3aa
TRBV11-1	.	.	ASSARGYNEQF
TRBV29-1	.	.	SGREGIGYT
TRBV5-4	TRBD1	.	ASSLGGRGYSGANVLT
TRBV5-1	TRBD1	.	ASSTNQGGTEAF
TRBV9	.	.	ASSVDRNEQF
TRBV6-4	TRBD1	.	ASSVPDRVEQY
TRBV4-2	TRBD2	.	ASSPGGYSYNEQF
TRBV7-2	.	few	ASRYDRNTEAF
TRBV5-1	TRBD1	.	ASSLETGGDNEKLF
TRBV30	TRBD2	.	AWSVWRGAGEQY
TRBV15	.	once	ATSRDPRAPYEQY
TRBV25-1	.	.	ASSGGIAYNEQF
TRBV18	TRBD1	few	ASSRQDRGSEAF
TRBV2	.	.	ASSRVNGETQY
TRBV6-5	TRBD2	.	ASSLRAGVWDEQF
TRBV15	.	.	ATSKDPRGTEAF
TRBV13	TRBD1	.	ASSRTTGSYGYT
TRBV5-1	.	.	ASSLASFQETQY
TRBV19	TRBD1	.	ASSILPGQGYEQY
TRBV27	TRBD1	.	ASSTQGVETQY
TRBV29-1	.	.	SSRGGETQY
TRBV19	TRBD1	.	ASSINPGQVQETQY
TRBV28	TRBD1	.	ASSFHYQGAGTEAF
TRBV2	TRBD2	few	ASKAAGGETQY
TRBV7-6	.	once	ASSLGQSNTEAF
TRBV5-1	.	.	ASSFGSSGANVLT
TRBV6-4	TRBD2	.	ASSEIAGGPFHEQY
TRBV5-1	TRBD1	.	ASSPNGQGRFLYGYT
TRBV7-9	.	.	ASTVGAAGPSETQY
TRBV11-2	.	.	ASSSTGYGYT
TRBV29-1	TRBD1	.	SACRQGNTEAF
TRBV5-4	.	once	ASSPGQKLSNQPQH
TRBV5-1	.	.	ASSLESGVGYT
TRBV6-5	.	.	ASSPRGLANTIY
TRBV21-1	.	.	ASSKGVGAYEQY
TRBV7-2	.	few	ASSPSRGDTQY
TRBV7-2	.	.	ASSLGRVTGNYGYT
TRBV19	TRBD2	.	ASSSLSGSLMNNEQF
TRBV7-8	TRBD1	.	ASSFQGATNEKLF
TRBV6-6	TRBD1	once	ASNRQGTLDGYT
TRBV6-6	TRBD1	.	ASRTDWTGGGYT
TRBV4-1	.	few	ASSQRRGRPDTQY
TRBV14	.	.	ASRVSGDPFYEQY
TRBV30	.	.	AWSVDGLAKNIQY
TRBV4-1	TRBD2	.	ASSRGGSGRGDEQY
TRBV27	.	.	ASSLRERAGVAF
TRBV19	TRBD1	.	ASSQGGWGTEAF
TRBV29-1	TRBD1	.	SVVRTGAADTQY
TRBV18	TRBD2	.	ASSPRGGTQY
TRBV7-2	.	.	ASSPAYEQY
TRBV5-4	TRBD1	.	ASSPTWDRGYEQY